This T cell receptor (beta chain) comes out of a study of T-cell reconstitution after alpha-beta-depleted transplantation in children. Unique molecular identifiers were built into the TCRbeta library. TCRdb reanalysed the PCR reads using MiXCR and keeps one entry per CDR3 protein. Of hundreds of thousands of distinct CDR3 sequences listed, about an eighth are singletons. Trimming took off 7 bases at V and 2 bases at J, with 12 bases between the two ends. The CDR3 covers 14 residues. Per germline, CDR1 SNHLY and CDR2 FYNNEI. This chain uses TRBV2 with TRBJ2-1; possible D gene TRBD1, 5 bases. The material sequenced was PBMCs, taken from the stem cell graft. This TCR was recovered from a human donor who donated a stem cell graft to a child with Fanconi anemia. CDR3 protein: CASTARVPYNEQFF. CDR3 nucleotide sequence: TGTGCCAGCACGGCCAGGGTCCCCTACAATGAGCAGTTCTTC.